This T cell receptor (beta chain) was observed in a study of molecular identifiers for immune sequencing clone quantification. The wider study: Across replicate runs, RNA obtained from about 21,000 or 97,000 naive CD8 cells was divided into five, with four undergoing sequencing. General study findings and limits: In a background of under 1.3 million naive cells, spiked Jurkat TCR RNA from one cell was reportedly detectable.

There are 14 residues in the CDR3. Per the germline V gene, CDR1 is SEHNR and CDR2 is FQNEAQ (reference sequence). MiXCR was run by TCRdb on the PCR reads, yielding one entry per CDR3 protein. The sample holds approximately 630,000 distinct CDR3 sequences, roughly 27% seen once. CD8+CD4-CCR7+CD45RA+ cells were sorted as naive CD8 T cells. On this clonotype: No antigen is known for it. This sequence may be a read error, since a much larger clone differs from it by one base.

The TCR was taken from a human donor in good health. Some libraries in this study had Jurkat cell RNA spiked in. Sequencing input: naive CD8+ T cells from blood, with Jurkat cell RNA spiked in. Noted subset: FACS-sorted CD8+CD4-CCR7+CD45RA+ naive T cells. The rearrangement links TRBV7-9 to TRBJ1-1; 8 nucleotides match TRBD1. Written as DNA, the CDR3 is TGTGCCAGCAGCTTCTTCGACAGGGGCACTGAAGCTCTCTTT. It translates to CASSFFDRGTEALF.